This note documents a single T cell receptor (beta chain) sequence. Antigen unknown. Both 60 Vbeta primers and 13 Jbeta primers went into the PCR. Authors' data handling: The count from a later analysis was some 80 million unique TCR beta chains, around 11 million of them shared. Libraries were prepared by immunoSEQ multiplex PCR; TCRdb keeps only in-frame clonotypes and omits some of them. For V, J and clone size, that table is used; D and trimming come from the DNA. The data show 210,000 or so clones, around 83% seen once. The data were taken from a study of cytomegalovirus exposure and HLA in healthy donors. Germline V gene lookup returns CDR1 LNHDA and CDR2 SQIVND (reference sequence). Trimming removed 1 base at V and 5 bases at J, with 9 bases between. The CDR3 is 14 amino acids. Study results and caveats: A later analysis linked some 17,000 TCR beta sequences to HLA alleles at 0.05 false discovery rate. Segments of the TCR beta V type were, in most cases, productive about 90% or about 30% of the time in an earlier analysis. It was assumed in the presence/absence analyses that sequencing depth was roughly uniform across donors.

The clonotype originates from a girl between 5 and 17 years old in good health and CMV-seronegative. The source material was PBMCs. The V call is TRBV19, the J call TRBJ2-1; D not resolved. The DNA of the CDR3 is TGTGCCAGTAGTATAGGAGGCCCAAACAATGAGCAGTTCTTC. It translates to CASSIGGPNNEQFF.